The sequence of this T cell receptor (beta chain) was determined in a study of regulatory T cells in long-lasting Graves disease. Study summary: Over 5 years of antithyroid drugs with positive TSH receptor antibodies was taken to mean persistent Graves' disease.

The time point is: persistent/refractory GD, antithyroid drugs over 5 years with positive TRAb. RNA from PBMCs was the source of the TCR library. American Thyroid Association guidelines served as the basis for diagnosing Graves' disease. On this clonotype itself: Its antigen is unknown. One end of the junction varies from germline; a read error may be responsible.

General study findings and limits: For persistent Graves' patients, TCR diversity was lower than for newly diagnosed ones.

Germline V CDR1 and CDR2: LNHDA, SQIVND (reference sequence). CDR3 size: 17 residues. Arm-PCR of CDR3 regions and iRepertoire HTBI primers were used to build TCR beta libraries. TCRdb re-analysed the multiplex PCR reads in MiXCR, keeping a single row per CDR3 protein. The table shows fewer than 450,000 distinct CDR3 sequences, with 23% occurring only once. The sequenced sample was peripheral blood mononuclear cells (PBMCs), obtained when the disease was refractory, from a patient treated with antithyroid drugs. This TCR was sampled from a female donor with Graves disease. The gene calls are TRBV19 and TRBJ1-3; D remains ambiguous. The CDR3 DNA reads as TGTGCCAGTAGTATGTTGGGGATCGGTTTATCTGGAAACGCCATATATTTT. This encodes CASSMLGIGLSGNAIYF.